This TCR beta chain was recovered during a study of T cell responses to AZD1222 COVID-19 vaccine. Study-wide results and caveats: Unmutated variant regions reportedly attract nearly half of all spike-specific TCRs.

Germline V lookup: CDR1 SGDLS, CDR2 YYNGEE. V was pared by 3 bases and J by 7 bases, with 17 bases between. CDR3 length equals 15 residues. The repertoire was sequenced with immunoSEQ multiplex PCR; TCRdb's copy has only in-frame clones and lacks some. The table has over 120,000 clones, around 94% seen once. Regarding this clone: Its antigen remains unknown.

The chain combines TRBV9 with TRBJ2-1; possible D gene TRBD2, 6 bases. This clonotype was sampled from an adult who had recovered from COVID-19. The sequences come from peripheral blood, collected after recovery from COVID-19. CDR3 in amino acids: CASSGRGRKGNEQFF. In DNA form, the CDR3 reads TGTGCCAGCAGCGGGCGGGGTAGAAAGGGGAATGAGCAGTTCTTC.